A selection of T cell receptor beta chains follows, all from one sample in a study of blood T cell repertoires in COVID-19. Measured with immunoSEQ multiplex PCR; TCRdb has only the in-frame clones, and not every one. The sample has about 300,000 clones; about 87% are singletons. The sequenced sample was peripheral blood. The source of these receptors is a woman aged 30 to 39 who had recovered from COVID-19. The CDR3 runs from the conserved cysteine through the conserved F or W. A D gene is named only where the DNA matches it firmly. Only part of the rows carry a size: once, few, many, or a class if the clone is expanded.

D gene | clone size | J gene | V gene | CDR3 DNA | CDR3 protein
TRBD2 | - | TRBJ2-1 | TRBV9 | TGTGCCAGCAGCGCCGGGACTAGCGTAGGTGTTGGCCCCTACAATGAGCAGTTCTTC | CASSAGTSVGVGPYNEQFF
TRBD1 | - | TRBJ2-3 | TRBV19 | TGTGCCAGTAGTATCGGGGACAGGGTTACAGATACGCAGTATTTT | CASSIGDRVTDTQYF
- | - | TRBJ1-4 | TRBV4-3 | TGCGCCAGCAGCCCGCAGGGCCCGAGGGGGGAAAAACTGTTTTTT | CASSPQGPRGEKLFF
- | once | TRBJ1-1 | TRBV19 | TGTGCCAGTAGCATCGGAGTGGAGACTGAAGCTTTCTTT | CASSIGVETEAFF
- | - | TRBJ2-7 | TRBV28 | TGTGCCAGCAGTTTATCTCACCACAGGGGGGGGGACTACGAGCAGTACTTC | CASSLSHHRGGDYEQYF
- | - | TRBJ1-1 | TRBV5-1 | TGCGCCAGCAGCTTGGTACGGGAGGGCACTGAAGCTTTCTTT | CASSLVREGTEAFF
TRBD1 | once | TRBJ2-7 | TRBV7-9 | TGTGCCAGCAGCTTAGACAGGGGGCCTGGTGAGCAGTACTTC | CASSLDRGPGEQYF
- | once | TRBJ2-1 | TRBV18 | TGTGCCAGCTCAGCAACAGGTCCCCCAAACAATGAGCAGTTCTTC | CASSATGPPNNEQFF
TRBD2 | - | TRBJ2-2 | TRBV5-1 | TGCGCCAGCAGCTCTAAGGTCGGGAGGCAGGGCACGAACACCGGGGAGCTGTTTTTT | CASSSKVGRQGTNTGELFF
- | once | TRBJ1-5 | TRBV7-9 | TGTGCCAGCAGCTCCGGGATTAGCAATCAGCCCCAGCATTTT | CASSSGISNQPQHF
- | - | TRBJ2-3 | TRBV28 | TGTGCCAGCAGTTTGGTCCTGCTTCGGGATACGCAGTATTTT | CASSLVLLRDTQYF
TRBD1 | once | TRBJ1-2 | TRBV4-3 | TGCGCCAGCAGCCAAACTAGACAGGGGTTCTATGGCTACACCTTC | CASSQTRQGFYGYTF
TRBD2 | - | TRBJ2-1 | TRBV6-2/TRBV6-3 | TGTGCCAGCAGTTCCCATAGCGGGGGGACCTACAATGAGCAGTTCTTC | CASSSHSGGTYNEQFF
- | - | TRBJ1-3 | TRBV28 | TGTGCCAGCAGTCGAACTGGACAGAGCACCATATATTTT | CASSRTGQSTIYF
- | - | TRBJ1-2 | TRBV18 | TGTGCCAGCTCACCGGATCCGGGGGGCAAGGACTATGGCTACACCTTC | CASSPDPGGKDYGYTF
- | - | TRBJ2-3 | TRBV5-1 | TGCGCCAGCAGCACCGGGACTGTCACAGATACGCAGTATTTT | CASSTGTVTDTQYF
- | - | TRBJ2-7 | TRBV7-2 | TGTGCCAGCAGCGGTGGGACTCTCTCCTACGAGCAGTACTTC | CASSGGTLSYEQYF
- | - | TRBJ2-3 | TRBV30 | TGTGCCTGGAGGTTAGGGGGTACGCAGTATTTT | CAWRLGGTQYF
TRBD1 | - | TRBJ2-7 | TRBV7-8 | TGTGCCAGCAGCTCCTCAGGGGGCTCGGGCTCCTACGAGCAGTACTTC | CASSSSGGSGSYEQYF
- | - | TRBJ1-3 | TRBV5-1 | TGCGCCAGCAGCTTAACAGGGTTTCCGGGAAACACCATATATTTT | CASSLTGFPGNTIYF
TRBD1 | - | TRBJ2-7 | TRBV5-8 | TGTGCCAGCAACCCGGGACAGGGGAATTGGGAGCAGTACTTC | CASNPGQGNWEQYF
TRBD1 | - | TRBJ2-7 | TRBV6-5 | TGTGCCAGCAGTTACTCCGACAGGGACGAGCAGTACTTC | CASSYSDRDEQYF
TRBD2 | - | TRBJ2-3 | TRBV19 | TGTGCCAGTAGTACGCCGGGACTAGCGACAGATACGCAGTATTTT | CASSTPGLATDTQYF
TRBD1 | - | TRBJ2-5 | TRBV30 | TGTGCCTGGAGTGTAGGGGACAGCCTCCAAGAGACCCAGTACTTC | CAWSVGDSLQETQYF
TRBD1 | - | TRBJ2-7 | TRBV14 | TGTGCCAGCAACGAACAGGGGGCAAACTACGAGCAGTACTTC | CASNEQGANYEQYF
- | once | TRBJ2-7 | TRBV4-2 | TGTGCCAGCAGCCCTTACCTAAGGGAGACTGCCGACGAGCAGTACTTC | CASSPYLRETADEQYF